Following are 4 T cell receptor beta chains from one sample sequenced in a study of T-cell reconstitution after alpha-beta-depleted transplantation in children. The authors prepared the TCRbeta library with unique molecular identifiers. TCRdb redid the calling of the PCR reads with MiXCR, one entry per CDR3 protein. The sample includes about 640,000 distinct CDR3 sequences, around a sixth of them seen just once. The source was PBMCs from the stem cell graft donor, collected from the stem cell graft. The origin of the receptors is a human donor who donated a stem cell graft to a child with acute myeloid leukemia.

This clonotype came up a few times. The chain is built from TRBV12-3 or TRBV12-4 and TRBJ2-5; D is unclear. V was cut by 5 bases and J by 1 base, with 17 bases left in between. This CDR3 region has 16 residues. In DNA, the CDR3 is TGTGCCAGCAGTCCCGTTCACAGCATAGTCCAAGAGACCCAGTACTTC. Translation gives CASSPVHSIVQETQYF.

This clonotype has at least ten counts. This chain connects TRBV20-1 to TRBJ1-6; perhaps TRBD1 as D (5 bases). Germline CDR1 and CDR2: DFQATT and SNEGSKA (reference sequence). V was cut by 5 bases and J by 11 bases, with 16 bases left in between. This CDR3 has 13 amino acids. The CDR3 sequence: CSAGDLIPTPLHF. CDR3 sequence (DNA): TGCAGTGCTGGGGACCTAATTCCTACACCCCTCCACTTT.

This clonotype was recorded many times. The chain uses TRBV4-3 and TRBJ2-3; 7 nucleotides agree with TRBD1. V shed 4 bases, J shed 2 bases, and the junction held 6 bases outside the gene matches. Germline values: CDR1 LGHNA, CDR2 YSLEER. The CDR3 extends over 15 amino acids. The CDR3 DNA reads as TGCGCCAGCAGCCCGAGACAGGGAATCACAGATACGCAGTATTTT. Encoded protein: CASSPRQGITDTQYF.

This clonotype was seen at least ten times. The genes are TRBV20-1 and TRBJ2-5, with D possibly matching TRBD1 (6 bases). Germline loops: CDR1 DFQATT, CDR2 SNEGSKA (reference sequence). V dropped 5 bases and J dropped 5 bases, with 21 bases sitting between them. CDR3 size: 15 residues. The CDR3 here is CSAGTGTYVMETQYF. The DNA of the CDR3 is TGCAGTGCTGGGACCGGGACATACGTCATGGAGACCCAGTACTTC.